A single T cell receptor (beta chain) is shown here with its context. Method: immunoSEQ multiplex PCR; TCRdb's copy keeps in-frame clones and lacks some. The sample lists 360,000 or so clones; roughly 80% were seen once. This sample stems from a study of blood T cell repertoires in COVID-19. Study-level information: The study drew acute and convalescent COVID-19 samples from the United States, Italy and Spain.

Allocation to cohorts depended on clinical history reported by the participants. V dropped 10 bases and J dropped 5; count of bases not matched to a gene: 9. Looked up from germline, CDR1 is SNHLY and CDR2 is FYNNEI. The length of the CDR3 is 13 residues. The chain carries TRBV2 and TRBJ1-2; 8 bases match TRBD1. This receptor was taken from a woman in her forties or fifties who had recovered from COVID-19. The sequenced material came from PBMCs or T cells enriched from blood (not recorded which). The CDR3 coding sequence is TGTGCCAATGGAAAGGGACAGGCATATGGCTACACCTTC. This gives the protein CANGKGQAYGYTF.